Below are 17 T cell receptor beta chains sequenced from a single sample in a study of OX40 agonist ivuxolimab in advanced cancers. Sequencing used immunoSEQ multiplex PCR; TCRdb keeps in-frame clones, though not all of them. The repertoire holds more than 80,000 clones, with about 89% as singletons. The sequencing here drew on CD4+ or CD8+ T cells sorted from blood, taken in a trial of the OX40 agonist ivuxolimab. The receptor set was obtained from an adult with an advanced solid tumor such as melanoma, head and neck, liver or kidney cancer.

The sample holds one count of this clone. The CDR3 DNA sequence: TGTGCTAGTGGTTTGGGAGAACTAGCGGGTAACGATGAGCAGTTCTTC. Residues: CASGLGELAGNDEQFF. The rearrangement links TRBV12-5 to TRBJ2-1, with 9 bases lining up with TRBD2. Germline V gives CDR1 LGHNT, CDR2 FRNRAP. The CDR3 length is 16 residues. V lost 1 base and J lost 8; bases outside the gene matches: 9.

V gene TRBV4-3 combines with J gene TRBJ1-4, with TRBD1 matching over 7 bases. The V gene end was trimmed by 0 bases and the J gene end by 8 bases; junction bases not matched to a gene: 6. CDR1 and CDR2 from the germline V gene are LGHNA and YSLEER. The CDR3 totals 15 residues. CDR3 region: CASSQENRGSEKLFF. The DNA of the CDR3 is TGCGCCAGCAGCCAAGAAAACAGGGGAAGCGAAAAACTGTTTTTT.

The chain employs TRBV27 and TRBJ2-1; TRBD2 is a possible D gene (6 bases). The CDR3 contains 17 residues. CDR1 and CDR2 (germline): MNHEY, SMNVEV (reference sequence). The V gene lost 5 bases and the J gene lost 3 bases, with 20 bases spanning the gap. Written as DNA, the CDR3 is TGTGCCAGCAGTGCCCTGAACCGGGGGAAACTCTACAATGAGCAGTTCTTC. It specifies CASSALNRGKLYNEQFF.

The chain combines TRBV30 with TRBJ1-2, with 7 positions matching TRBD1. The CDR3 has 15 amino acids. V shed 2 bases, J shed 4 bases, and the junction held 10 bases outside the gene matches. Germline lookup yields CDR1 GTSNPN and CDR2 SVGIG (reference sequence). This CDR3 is CAWSPGQNAPYGYTF. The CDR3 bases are TGTGCCTGGAGTCCGGGACAGAATGCACCCTATGGCTACACCTTC.

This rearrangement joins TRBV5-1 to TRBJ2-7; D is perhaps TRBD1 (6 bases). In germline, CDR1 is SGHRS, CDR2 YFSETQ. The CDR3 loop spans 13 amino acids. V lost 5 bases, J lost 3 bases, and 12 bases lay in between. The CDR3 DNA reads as TGCGCCAGCAGTCATGGACAGCTCTACGAGCAGTACTTC. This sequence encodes CASSHGQLYEQYF. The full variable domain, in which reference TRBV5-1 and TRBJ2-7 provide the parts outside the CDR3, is KAGVTQTPRYLIKTRGQQVTLSCSPISGHRSVSWYQQTPGQGLQFLFEYFSETQRNKGNFPGRFSGRQFSNSRSEMNVSTLELGDSALYLCASSHGQLYEQYFGPGTRLTVT.

Here the CDR3 reads CASSPRRTNTGELFF. The CDR3 DNA follows: TGCGCCAGCAGCCCCCGGCGAACGAACACCGGGGAGCTGTTTTTT. The rearrangement links TRBV5-1 to TRBJ2-2; no clear D gene. V was shortened by 4 bases and J by 0 bases, with 10 bases between the two germline ends. The CDR3 is 15 amino acids. The germline V gene encodes CDR1 SGHRS and CDR2 YFSETQ. Together with reference TRBV5-1 and TRBJ2-2, the CDR3 gives the full variable domain: KAGVTQTPRYLIKTRGQQVTLSCSPISGHRSVSWYQQTPGQGLQFLFEYFSETQRNKGNFPGRFSGRQFSNSRSEMNVSTLELGDSALYLCASSPRRTNTGELFFGEGSRLTVL.

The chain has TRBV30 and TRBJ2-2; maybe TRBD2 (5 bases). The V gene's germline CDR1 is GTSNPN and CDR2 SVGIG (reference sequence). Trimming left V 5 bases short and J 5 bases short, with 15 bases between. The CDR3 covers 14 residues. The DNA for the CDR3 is TGTGCCTGGGACCTAGAGGGATGGACCGGGGAGCTGTTTTTT. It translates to CAWDLEGWTGELFF.

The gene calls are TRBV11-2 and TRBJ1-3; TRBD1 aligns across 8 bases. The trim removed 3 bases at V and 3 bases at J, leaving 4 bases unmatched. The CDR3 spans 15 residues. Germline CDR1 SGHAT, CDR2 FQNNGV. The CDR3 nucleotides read TGTGCCAGCAGCTTCAGACAGGGGTTTGGAAACACCATATATTTT. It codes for CASSFRQGFGNTIYF.

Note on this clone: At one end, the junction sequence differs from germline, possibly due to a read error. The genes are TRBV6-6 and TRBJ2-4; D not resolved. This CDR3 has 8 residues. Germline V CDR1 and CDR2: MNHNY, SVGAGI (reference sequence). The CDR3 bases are TGTGCCAGCAGCCCCGAAACGTTC. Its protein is CASSPETF.

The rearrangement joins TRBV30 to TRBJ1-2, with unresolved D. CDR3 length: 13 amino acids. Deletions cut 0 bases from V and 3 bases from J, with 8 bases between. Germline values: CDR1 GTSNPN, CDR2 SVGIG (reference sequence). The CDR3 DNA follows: TGTGCCTGGAGTGTAATGTCGGACTATGGCTACACCTTC. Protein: CAWSVMSDYGYTF.

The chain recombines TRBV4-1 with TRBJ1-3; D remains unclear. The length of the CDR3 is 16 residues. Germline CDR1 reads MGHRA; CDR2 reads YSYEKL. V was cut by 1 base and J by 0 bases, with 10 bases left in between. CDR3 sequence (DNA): TGCGCCAGCAGCCAAGTCCAGGTACGCTCTGGAAACACCATATATTTT. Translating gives CASSQVQVRSGNTIYF.

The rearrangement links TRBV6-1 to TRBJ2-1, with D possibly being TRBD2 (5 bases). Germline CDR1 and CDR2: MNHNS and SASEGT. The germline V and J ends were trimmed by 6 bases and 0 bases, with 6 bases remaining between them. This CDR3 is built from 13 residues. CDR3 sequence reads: CASRGSSYNEQFF. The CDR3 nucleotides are TGTGCCAGCAGGGGGAGCTCCTACAATGAGCAGTTCTTC.

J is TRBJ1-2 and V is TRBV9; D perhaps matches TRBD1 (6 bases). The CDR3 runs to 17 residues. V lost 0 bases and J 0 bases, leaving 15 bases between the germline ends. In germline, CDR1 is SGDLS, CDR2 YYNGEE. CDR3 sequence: CASSVGPGGGPNYGYTF. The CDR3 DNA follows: TGTGCCAGCAGCGTAGGGCCTGGTGGGGGGCCTAACTATGGCTACACCTTC.

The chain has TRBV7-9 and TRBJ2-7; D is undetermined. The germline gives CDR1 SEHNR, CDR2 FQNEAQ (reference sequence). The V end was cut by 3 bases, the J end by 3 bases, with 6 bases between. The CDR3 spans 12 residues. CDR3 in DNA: TGTGCCAGCAGCTTGAGAGGCTACGAGCAGTACTTC. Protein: CASSLRGYEQYF.

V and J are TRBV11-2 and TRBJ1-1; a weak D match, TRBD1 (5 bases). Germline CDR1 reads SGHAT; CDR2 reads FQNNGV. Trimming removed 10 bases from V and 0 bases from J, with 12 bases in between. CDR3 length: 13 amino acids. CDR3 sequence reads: CATHLTVNTEAFF. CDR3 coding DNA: TGTGCCACACACCTGACAGTGAACACTGAAGCTTTCTTT.

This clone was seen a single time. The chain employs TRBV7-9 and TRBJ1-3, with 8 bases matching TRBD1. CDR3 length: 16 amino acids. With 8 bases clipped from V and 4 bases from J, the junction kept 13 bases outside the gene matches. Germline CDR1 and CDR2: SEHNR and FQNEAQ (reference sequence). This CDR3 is CASGRSTGAGGNTIYF. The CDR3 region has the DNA TGTGCCAGCGGCCGCTCGACAGGGGCAGGGGGAAACACCATATATTTT.

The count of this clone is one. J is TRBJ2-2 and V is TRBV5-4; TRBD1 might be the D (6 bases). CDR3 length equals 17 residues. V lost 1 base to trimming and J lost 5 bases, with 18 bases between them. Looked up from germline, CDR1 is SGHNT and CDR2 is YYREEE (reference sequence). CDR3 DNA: TGTGCCAGCAGCTTGAATGCCCGACAGGCTACTACCGGGGAGCTGTTTTTT. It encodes CASSLNARQATTGELFF.